This T cell receptor (beta chain) was recorded in a study of CD8 T cells in Susac syndrome. While CD8+ and CD4+ T cells were isolated negatively, TEMRA cells were enriched by FACS. CDR1 and CDR2 from the germline V gene are LNHDA and SQIVND (reference sequence). V lost 4 bases and J lost 4; bases outside the gene matches: 7. CDR3 length: 15 amino acids. With random hexamers, reverse transcription was performed on roughly 0.45 to 1 ug of RNA. It was immunoSEQ multiplex PCR that amplified TCR beta CDR3 across 54 Vbeta and 13 Jbeta. Using its own MiXCR run on the immunoSEQ multiplex PCR reads, TCRdb lists one record per CDR3 protein. The sample carries 120,000 or so distinct CDR3 sequences, nearly 95% recorded once.

The chain links TRBV19 to TRBJ1-3; 7 bases map to TRBD1. The material sequenced was CD4+ T cells from PBMCs. The receptor was derived from a human donor in good health. The CDR3: CASSTQTGYGNTIYF. CDR3 in DNA: TGTGCCAGTAGTACCCAGACAGGGTACGGAAACACCATATATTTT.